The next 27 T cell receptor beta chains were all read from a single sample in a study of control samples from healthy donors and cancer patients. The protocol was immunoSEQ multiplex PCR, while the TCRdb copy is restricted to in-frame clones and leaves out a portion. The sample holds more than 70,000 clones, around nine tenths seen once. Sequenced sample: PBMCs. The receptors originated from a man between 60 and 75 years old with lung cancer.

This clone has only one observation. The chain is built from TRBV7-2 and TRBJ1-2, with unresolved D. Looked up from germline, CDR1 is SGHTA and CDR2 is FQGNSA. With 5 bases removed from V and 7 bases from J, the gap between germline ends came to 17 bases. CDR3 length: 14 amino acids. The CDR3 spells CASSPNGKAGGYTF. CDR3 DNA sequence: TGTGCCAGCAGCCCGAATGGGAAAGCAGGTGGCTACACCTTC.

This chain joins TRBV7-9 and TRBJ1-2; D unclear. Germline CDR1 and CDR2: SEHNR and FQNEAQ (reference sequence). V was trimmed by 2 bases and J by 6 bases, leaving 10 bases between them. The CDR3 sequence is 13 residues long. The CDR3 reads CASSLTVEDGYTF. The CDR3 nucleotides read TGTGCCAGCAGCTTAACGGTCGAAGATGGCTACACCTTC.

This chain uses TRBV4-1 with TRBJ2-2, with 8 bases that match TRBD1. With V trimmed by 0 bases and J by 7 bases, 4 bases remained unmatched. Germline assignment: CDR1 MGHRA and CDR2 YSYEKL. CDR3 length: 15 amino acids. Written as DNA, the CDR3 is TGCGCCAGCAGCCAAGAACCAGGGGGCTTCGGGGAGCTGTTTTTT. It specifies CASSQEPGGFGELFF.

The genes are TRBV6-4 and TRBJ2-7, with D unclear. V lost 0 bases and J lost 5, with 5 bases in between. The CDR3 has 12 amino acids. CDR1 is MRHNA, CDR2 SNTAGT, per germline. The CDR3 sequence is CASSDSRNEQYF. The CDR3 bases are TGTGCCAGCAGTGACTCGAGGAACGAGCAGTACTTC.

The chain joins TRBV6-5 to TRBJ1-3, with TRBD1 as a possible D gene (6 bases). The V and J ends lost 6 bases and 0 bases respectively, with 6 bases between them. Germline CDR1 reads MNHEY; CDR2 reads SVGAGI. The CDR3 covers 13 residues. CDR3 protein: CASRQGSGNTIYF. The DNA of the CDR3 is TGTGCCAGCAGACAGGGCTCTGGAAACACCATATATTTT.

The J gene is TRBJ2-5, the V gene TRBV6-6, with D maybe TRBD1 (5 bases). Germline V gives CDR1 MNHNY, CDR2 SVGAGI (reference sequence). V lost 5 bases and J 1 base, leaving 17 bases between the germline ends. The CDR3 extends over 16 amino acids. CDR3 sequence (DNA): TGTGCCAGCAGTCCACCCGTCCCGACAGCCCAAGAGACCCAGTACTTC. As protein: CASSPPVPTAQETQYF.

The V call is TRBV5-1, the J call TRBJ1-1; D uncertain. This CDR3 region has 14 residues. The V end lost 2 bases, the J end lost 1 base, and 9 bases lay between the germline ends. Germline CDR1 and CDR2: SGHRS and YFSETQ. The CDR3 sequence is CASSFRAENTEAFF. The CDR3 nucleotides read TGCGCCAGCAGCTTTAGGGCCGAGAACACTGAAGCTTTCTTT.

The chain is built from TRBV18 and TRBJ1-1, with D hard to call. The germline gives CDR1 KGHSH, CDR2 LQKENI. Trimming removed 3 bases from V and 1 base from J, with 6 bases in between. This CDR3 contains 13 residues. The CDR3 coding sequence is TGTGCCAGCTCACCGGCGGGGAACACTGAAGCTTTCTTT. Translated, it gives CASSPAGNTEAFF.

The CDR3 protein is CASSQGQNTEAFF. The CDR3 nucleotides read TGTGCCAGCAGCCAGGGACAGAACACTGAAGCTTTCTTT. The chain joins TRBV5-4 to TRBJ1-1, with TRBD1 as a possible D gene (6 bases). Germline values: CDR1 SGHNT, CDR2 YYREEE (reference sequence). CDR3 size: 13 residues. Trimming stripped 4 bases from V and 1 base from J, with 8 bases between.

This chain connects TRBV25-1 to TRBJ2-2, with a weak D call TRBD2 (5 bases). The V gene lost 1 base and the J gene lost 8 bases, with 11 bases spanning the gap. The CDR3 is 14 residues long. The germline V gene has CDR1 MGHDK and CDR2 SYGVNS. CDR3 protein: CASSESRVTGELFF. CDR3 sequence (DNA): TGTGCCAGCAGTGAATCGAGGGTTACGGGGGAGCTGTTTTTT.

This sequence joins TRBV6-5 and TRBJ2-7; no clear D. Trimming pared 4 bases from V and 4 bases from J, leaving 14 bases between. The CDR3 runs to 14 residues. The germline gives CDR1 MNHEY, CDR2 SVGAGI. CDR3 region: CASSSSPGPYEQYV. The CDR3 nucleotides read TGTGCCAGCAGTTCTTCACCGGGTCCATACGAGCAGTACGTC.

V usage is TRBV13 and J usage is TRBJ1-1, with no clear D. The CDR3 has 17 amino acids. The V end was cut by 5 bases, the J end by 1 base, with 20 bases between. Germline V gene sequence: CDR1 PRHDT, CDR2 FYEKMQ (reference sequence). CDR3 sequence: CASSPNTWTDKNTEAFF. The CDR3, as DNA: TGTGCCAGCAGCCCAAACACTTGGACGGATAAGAACACTGAAGCTTTCTTT. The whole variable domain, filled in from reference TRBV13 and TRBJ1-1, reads AAGVIQSPRHLIKEKRETATLKCYPIPRHDTVYWYQQGPGQDPQFLISFYEKMQSDKGSIPDRFSAQQFSDYHSELNMSSLELGDSALYFCASSPNTWTDKNTEAFFGQGTRLTVV.

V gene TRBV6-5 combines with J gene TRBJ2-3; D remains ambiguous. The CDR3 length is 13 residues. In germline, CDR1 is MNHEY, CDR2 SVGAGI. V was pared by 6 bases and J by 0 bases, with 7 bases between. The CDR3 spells CASRPDSTDTQYF. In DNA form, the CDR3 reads TGTGCCAGCAGACCGGACAGCACAGATACGCAGTATTTT.

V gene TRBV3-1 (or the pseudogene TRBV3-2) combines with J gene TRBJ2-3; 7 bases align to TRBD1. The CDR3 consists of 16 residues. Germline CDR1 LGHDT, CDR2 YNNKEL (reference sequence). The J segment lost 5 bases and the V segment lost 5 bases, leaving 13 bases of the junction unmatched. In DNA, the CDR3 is TGTGCCAGCAGCAAACTTCGACAGGGTGCTCGAGATACGCAGTATTTT. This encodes CASSKLRQGARDTQYF.

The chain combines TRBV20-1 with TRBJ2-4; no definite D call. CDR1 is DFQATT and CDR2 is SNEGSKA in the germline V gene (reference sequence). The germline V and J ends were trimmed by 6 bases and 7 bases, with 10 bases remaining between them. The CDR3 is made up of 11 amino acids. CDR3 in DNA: TGCAGTGCCCCCCAGCGTAACATTCAGTACTTC. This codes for CSAPQRNIQYF.

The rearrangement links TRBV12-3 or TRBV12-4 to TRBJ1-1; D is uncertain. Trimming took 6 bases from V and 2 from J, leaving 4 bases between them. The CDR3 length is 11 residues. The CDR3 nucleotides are TGTGCCAGCAGCAAAAACACTGAAGCTTTCTTT. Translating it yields CASSKNTEAFF.

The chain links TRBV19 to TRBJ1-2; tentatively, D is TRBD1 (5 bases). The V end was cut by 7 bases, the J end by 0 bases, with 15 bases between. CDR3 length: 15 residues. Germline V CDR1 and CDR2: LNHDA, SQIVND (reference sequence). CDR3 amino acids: CASIASAGSNYGYTF. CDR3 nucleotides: TGTGCCAGTATAGCCTCGGCAGGGTCTAACTATGGCTACACCTTC. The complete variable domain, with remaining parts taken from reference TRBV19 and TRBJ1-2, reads DGGITQSPKYLFRKEGQNVTLSCEQNLNHDAMYWYRQDPGQGLRLIYYSQIVNDFQKGDIAEGYSVSREKKESFPLTVTSAQKNPTAFYLCASIASAGSNYGYTFGSGTRLTVV.

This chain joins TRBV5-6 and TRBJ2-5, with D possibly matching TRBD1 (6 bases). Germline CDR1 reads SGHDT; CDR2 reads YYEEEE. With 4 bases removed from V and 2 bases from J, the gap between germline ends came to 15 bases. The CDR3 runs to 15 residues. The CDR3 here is CASSVLSRGQETQYF. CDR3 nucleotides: TGTGCCAGCAGCGTGTTGTCCAGGGGTCAAGAGACCCAGTACTTC. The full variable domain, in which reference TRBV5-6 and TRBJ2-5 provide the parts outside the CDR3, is DAGVTQSPTHLIKTRGQQVTLRCSPKSGHDTVSWYQQALGQGPQFIFQYYEEEERQRGNFPDRFSGHQFPNYSSELNVNALLLGDSALYLCASSVLSRGQETQYFGPGTRLLVL.

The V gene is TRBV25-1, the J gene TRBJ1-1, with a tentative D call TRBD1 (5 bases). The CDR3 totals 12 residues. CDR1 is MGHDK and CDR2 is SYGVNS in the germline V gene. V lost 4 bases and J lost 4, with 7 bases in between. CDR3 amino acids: CASSVGTTEAFF. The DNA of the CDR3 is TGTGCCAGCAGTGTCGGGACCACTGAAGCTTTCTTT.

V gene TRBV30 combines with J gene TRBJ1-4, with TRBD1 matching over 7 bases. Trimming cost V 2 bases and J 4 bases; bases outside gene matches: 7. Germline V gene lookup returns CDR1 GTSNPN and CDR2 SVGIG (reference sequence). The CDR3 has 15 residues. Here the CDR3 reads CAWSLWDSFNEKLFF. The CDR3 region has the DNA TGTGCCTGGAGTCTATGGGACAGCTTTAATGAAAAACTGTTTTTT.

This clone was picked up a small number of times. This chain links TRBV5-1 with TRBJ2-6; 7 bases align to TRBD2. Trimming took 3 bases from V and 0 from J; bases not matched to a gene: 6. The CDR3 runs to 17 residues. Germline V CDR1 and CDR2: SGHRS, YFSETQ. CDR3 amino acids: CASSWGGVNSGANVLTF. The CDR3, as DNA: TGCGCCAGCAGCTGGGGGGGAGTAAACTCTGGGGCCAACGTCCTGACTTTC.

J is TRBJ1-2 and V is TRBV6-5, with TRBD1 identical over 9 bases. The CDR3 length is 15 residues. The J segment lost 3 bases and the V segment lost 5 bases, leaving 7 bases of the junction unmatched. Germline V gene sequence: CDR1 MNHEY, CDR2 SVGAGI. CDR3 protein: CASSRTGGADYGYTF. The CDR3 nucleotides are TGTGCCAGCAGTCGTACAGGGGGCGCAGACTATGGCTACACCTTC.

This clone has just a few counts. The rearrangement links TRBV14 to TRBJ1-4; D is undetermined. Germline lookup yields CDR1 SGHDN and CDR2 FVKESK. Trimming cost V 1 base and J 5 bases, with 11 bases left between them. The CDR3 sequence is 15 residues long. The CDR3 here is CASSQGYKGNEKLFF. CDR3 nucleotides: TGTGCCAGCAGCCAAGGATATAAAGGGAATGAAAAACTGTTTTTT.

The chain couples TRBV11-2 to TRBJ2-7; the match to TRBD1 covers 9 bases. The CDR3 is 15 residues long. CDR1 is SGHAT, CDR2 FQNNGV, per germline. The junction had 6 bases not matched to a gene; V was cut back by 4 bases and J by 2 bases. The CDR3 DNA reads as TGTGCCAGCAGCTCCCCGGGGACAGGGACCTACGAGCAGTACTTC. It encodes CASSSPGTGTYEQYF.

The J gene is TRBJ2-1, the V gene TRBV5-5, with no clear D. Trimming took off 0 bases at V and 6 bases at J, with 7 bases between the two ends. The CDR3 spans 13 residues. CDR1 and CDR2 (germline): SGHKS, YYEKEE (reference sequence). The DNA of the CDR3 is TGTGCCAGCAGCTTGGGGCAACTCAATGAGCAGTTCTTC. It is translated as CASSLGQLNEQFF.

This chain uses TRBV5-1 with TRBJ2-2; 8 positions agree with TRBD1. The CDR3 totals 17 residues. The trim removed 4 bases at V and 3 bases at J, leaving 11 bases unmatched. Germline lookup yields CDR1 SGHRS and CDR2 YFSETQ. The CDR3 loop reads CASSRQSGQGYTGELFF. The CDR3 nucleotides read TGCGCCAGCAGCCGCCAGAGTGGACAGGGTTACACCGGGGAGCTGTTTTTT.

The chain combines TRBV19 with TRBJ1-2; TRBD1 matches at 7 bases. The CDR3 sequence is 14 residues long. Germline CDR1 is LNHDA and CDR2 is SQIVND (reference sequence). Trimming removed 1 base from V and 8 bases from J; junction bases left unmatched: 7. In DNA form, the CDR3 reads TGTGCCAGTAGTATAGGACAGGGAAGGCGCGGCTACACCTTC. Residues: CASSIGQGRRGYTF. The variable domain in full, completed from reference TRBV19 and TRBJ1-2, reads DGGITQSPKYLFRKEGQNVTLSCEQNLNHDAMYWYRQDPGQGLRLIYYSQIVNDFQKGDIAEGYSVSREKKESFPLTVTSAQKNPTAFYLCASSIGQGRRGYTFGSGTRLTVV.